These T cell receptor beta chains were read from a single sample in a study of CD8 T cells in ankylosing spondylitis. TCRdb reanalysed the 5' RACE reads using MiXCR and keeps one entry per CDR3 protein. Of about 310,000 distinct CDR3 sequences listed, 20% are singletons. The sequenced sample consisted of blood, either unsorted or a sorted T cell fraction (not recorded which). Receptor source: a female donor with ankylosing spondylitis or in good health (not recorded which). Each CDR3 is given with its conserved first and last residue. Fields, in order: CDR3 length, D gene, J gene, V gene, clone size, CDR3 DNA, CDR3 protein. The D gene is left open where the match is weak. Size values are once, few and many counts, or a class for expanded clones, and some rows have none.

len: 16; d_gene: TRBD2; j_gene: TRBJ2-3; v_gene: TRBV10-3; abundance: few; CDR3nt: TGTGCCATCAGTGAATCCACCCCCGTACTAGCGGATACGCAGTATTTT; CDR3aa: CAISESTPVLADTQYF
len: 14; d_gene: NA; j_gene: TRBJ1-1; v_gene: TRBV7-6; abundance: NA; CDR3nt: TGTGCCAGCAGCTTAACGCAGGCGAACACTGAAGCTTTCTTT; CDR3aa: CASSLTQANTEAFF
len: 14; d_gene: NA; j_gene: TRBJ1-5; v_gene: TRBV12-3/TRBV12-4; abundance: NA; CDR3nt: TGTGCCAGCAGTTTAGATGAGGGGTGGGGAGCCCAGCATTTT; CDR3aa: CASSLDEGWGAQHF
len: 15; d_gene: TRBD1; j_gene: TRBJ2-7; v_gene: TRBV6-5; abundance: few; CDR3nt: TGTGCCAGCAGTTACGGGGACAGGGGCTCCTACGAGCAGTACTTC; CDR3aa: CASSYGDRGSYEQYF
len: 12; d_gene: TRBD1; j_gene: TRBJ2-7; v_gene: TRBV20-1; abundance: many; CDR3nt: TGCAGTGCTGACAGGGTTAACCACGAGCAGTACTTC; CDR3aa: CSADRVNHEQYF
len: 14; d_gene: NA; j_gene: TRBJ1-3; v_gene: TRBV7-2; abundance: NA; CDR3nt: TGTGCCAGCAGCTTACTCCTTGACGGAAACACCATATATTTT; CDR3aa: CASSLLLDGNTIYF
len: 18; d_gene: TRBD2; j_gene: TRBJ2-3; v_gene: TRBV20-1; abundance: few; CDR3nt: TGCAGTGCTAGAGATGGGGGACTAGCGGGAGTCACAGGAGATACGCAGTATTTT; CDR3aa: CSARDGGLAGVTGDTQYF
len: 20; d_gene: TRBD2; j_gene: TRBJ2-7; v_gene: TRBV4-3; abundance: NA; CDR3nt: TGCGCCAGCAGCCAAGACATAGTAGGACTAGCGGGAGGGAAATCCTACGAGCAGTACTTC; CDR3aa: CASSQDIVGLAGGKSYEQYF
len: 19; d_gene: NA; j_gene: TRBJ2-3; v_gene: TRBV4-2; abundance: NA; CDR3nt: TGTGCCAGCAGCAGCTCTCCGACGGCGAGCGAAGGACGAAGAGATACGCAGTATTTT; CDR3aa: CASSSSPTASEGRRDTQYF
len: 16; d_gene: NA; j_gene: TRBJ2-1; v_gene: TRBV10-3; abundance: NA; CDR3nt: TGTGCCATCAGTGACCCCAGCCGGGACTTTCACAATGAGCAGTTCTTC; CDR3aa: CAISDPSRDFHNEQFF
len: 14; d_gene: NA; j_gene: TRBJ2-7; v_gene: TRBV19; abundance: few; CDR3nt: TGTGCCAGTAGTCAGGGAAAGGCATCCTACGAGCAGTACTTC; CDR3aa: CASSQGKASYEQYF
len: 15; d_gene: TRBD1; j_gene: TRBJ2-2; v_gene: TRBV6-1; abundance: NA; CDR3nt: TGTGCCAGCAGCCCAAGCCTTACAGGGGTCGGGGAGCTGTTTTTT; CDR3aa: CASSPSLTGVGELFF
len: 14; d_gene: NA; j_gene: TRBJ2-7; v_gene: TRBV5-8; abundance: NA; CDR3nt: TGTGCCAGCAGCAGCAGGACGAGAACCTACGAGCAGTACTTC; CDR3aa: CASSSRTRTYEQYF
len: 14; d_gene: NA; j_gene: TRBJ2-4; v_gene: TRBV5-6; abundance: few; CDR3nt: TGTGCCAGCAGCTTGGTTCAGGGCCCAAACATTCAGTACTTC; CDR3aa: CASSLVQGPNIQYF
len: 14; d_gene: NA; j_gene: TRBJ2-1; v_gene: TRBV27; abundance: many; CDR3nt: TGTGCCAGCAGTAAGGTGCAGGGTGGCAATGAGCAGTTCTTC; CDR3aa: CASSKVQGGNEQFF